One and the same sample provided the 22 T cell receptor beta chains below, sequenced in a study of blood T cell repertoires in COVID-19. Assay used: immunoSEQ multiplex PCR; TCRdb lists only in-frame clones, some missing. The sample records about 73,000 clones, about four fifths being singletons. What was sequenced was peripheral blood. These TCRs come from a man between 45 and 60 years old with active COVID-19.

This chain joins TRBV29-1 and TRBJ2-2; TRBD2 is a possible D gene (5 bases). Trimming removed 5 bases at V and 0 bases at J, with 7 bases between. The CDR3 is 13 residues long. Germline V gene data show CDR1 as SQVTM and CDR2 as ANQGSEA. The CDR3 sequence is CSVTRANTGELFF. The DNA for the CDR3 is TGCAGCGTTACTAGGGCGAACACCGGGGAGCTGTTTTTT.

The rearrangement joins TRBV30 to TRBJ1-5, with D uncertain. CDR3 size: 14 residues. Germline CDR1 and CDR2: GTSNPN and SVGIG (reference sequence). V lost 5 bases, J lost 2 bases, and 13 bases lay in between. CDR3 in DNA: TGTGCCTGGGCGATCCTAGGCCGCAATCAGCCCCAGCATTTT. Its translation: CAWAILGRNQPQHF.

V and J are TRBV15 and TRBJ2-1; maybe TRBD1 (6 bases). Trimming left V 1 base short and J 1 base short, with 8 bases between. From germline, CDR1 is LNHNV and CDR2 YYDKDF (reference sequence). This CDR3 is 15 amino acids long. CDR3 residues: CATSRGTDSYNEQFF. The CDR3 nucleotides read TGTGCCACCAGCAGAGGGACAGATTCCTACAATGAGCAGTTCTTC.

This clone was detected once. The genes are TRBV6-4 and TRBJ2-5, with D hard to call. This CDR3 contains 13 residues. Germline V gene lookup returns CDR1 MRHNA and CDR2 SNTAGT. Trimming took 4 bases from V and 5 from J, leaving 11 bases between them. CDR3 protein: CASSARYGETQYF. Here the CDR3 DNA reads TGTGCCAGCAGTGCCCGATACGGGGAGACCCAGTACTTC.

The gene calls are TRBV30 and TRBJ1-5; 7 bases fit TRBD1. CDR3 length: 14 residues. Germline CDR1 reads GTSNPN; CDR2 reads SVGIG (reference sequence). After removal of 1 base from V and 7 bases from J, the junction contained 7 bases not matched to a gene. The CDR3 DNA sequence: TGTGCCTGGAGTGGACAGGGACGGGGACAGCCCCAGCATTTT. Its protein product is CAWSGQGRGQPQHF. Full variable domain (remainder filled in from reference TRBV30 and TRBJ1-5): SQTIHQWPATLVQPVGSPLSLECTVEGTSNPNLYWYRQAAGRGLQLLFYSVGIGQISSEVPQNLSASRPQDRQFILSSKKLLLSDSGFYLCAWSGQGRGQPQHFGDGTRLSIL.

This chain links TRBV11-3 with TRBJ2-1; 11 bases map to TRBD2. Germline V gives CDR1 SGHNT, CDR2 YENEEA. V was pared by 3 bases and J by 9 bases, with 4 bases of the junction left unmatched. The CDR3 contains 14 residues. The CDR3 DNA is TGTGCCAGCAGCTTTAGCGGGGGGGCCGGTGAGCAGTTCTTC. Translation: CASSFSGGAGEQFF.

The V call is TRBV7-9, the J call TRBJ2-3, with D perhaps TRBD2 (5 bases). The CDR3 loop spans 16 amino acids. Trimming shortened V by 4 bases and J by 5 bases, and 19 bases separated the two germline ends. Germline CDR1 SEHNR, CDR2 FQNEAQ (reference sequence). The CDR3 here is CASSSSLVARGDTQYF. CDR3 DNA: TGTGCCAGCAGCTCCTCACTAGTCGCTCGGGGAGATACGCAGTATTTT.

The rearrangement links TRBV7-3 to TRBJ2-7; TRBD2 matches 11 bases. The CDR3 consists of 18 residues. Trimming took 5 bases from V and 2 from J; bases not matched to a gene: 14. CDR1 and CDR2 (germline): SGHTA, FQGTGA. The CDR3 reads CASSPSGLADLLTYEQYF. CDR3 DNA sequence: TGTGCCAGCAGCCCCTCGGGACTAGCGGACCTCCTGACCTACGAGCAGTACTTC.

V gene TRBV11-2 combines with J gene TRBJ1-5; perhaps TRBD1 as D (6 bases). The CDR3 totals 15 residues. The germline CDR1 and CDR2 sequences are SGHAT and FQNNGV. With 3 bases removed from V and 3 bases from J, the gap between germline ends came to 12 bases. The CDR3 DNA reads as TGTGCCAGCAGCTTGGGGGCGGGTAACAATCAGCCCCAGCATTTT. It specifies CASSLGAGNNQPQHF.

The chain has TRBV12-3 or TRBV12-4 and TRBJ1-2, with D maybe TRBD1 (5 bases). The V end lost 2 bases, the J end lost 7 bases, and 11 bases lay between the germline ends. The CDR3 contains 13 residues. The CDR3 protein is CASSLQGTGGYTF. The CDR3 nucleotides are TGTGCCAGCAGTTTACAGGGTACGGGTGGCTACACCTTC.

The CDR3 protein is CASSRSLAGVTDTQYF. Written as DNA, the CDR3 is TGTGCCAGCAGCCGATCCCTAGCGGGGGTCACAGATACGCAGTATTTT. The chain links TRBV6-6 to TRBJ2-3; 10 bases align to TRBD2. V shed 6 bases, J shed 2 bases, and the junction held 8 bases outside the gene matches. Germline V lookup: CDR1 MNHNY, CDR2 SVGAGI (reference sequence). The CDR3 consists of 16 residues.

Here the CDR3 DNA reads TGTGCCAGCAGCCTGACACGAAGCGGGAGTTGGAATGAGCAGTTCTTC. Translated: CASSLTRSGSWNEQFF. This chain connects TRBV6-6 to TRBJ2-1; TRBD2 matches at 8 bases. Unmatched junction bases numbered 14, after V lost 6 bases and J lost 7 bases. The CDR3 runs 16 residues. The germline gives CDR1 MNHNY, CDR2 SVGAGI (reference sequence).

This clone was recorded only once. The CDR3 nucleotides read TGTGCCAGCAGACCAAGCGGGGGGCCACCAAGGGAGCAGTACTTC. It yields the protein CASRPSGGPPREQYF. This chain links TRBV5-4 with TRBJ2-7; the match to TRBD2 covers 9 bases. V was pared by 5 bases and J by 7 bases, with 13 bases of the junction left unmatched. CDR1 and CDR2 (germline): SGHNT, YYREEE (reference sequence). This CDR3 comprises 15 residues. The full variable domain, rest sourced from reference TRBV5-4 and TRBJ2-7, is ETGVTQSPTHLIKTRGQQVTLRCSSQSGHNTVSWYQQALGQGPQFIFQYYREEENGRGNFPPRFSGLQFPNYSSELNVNALELDDSALYLCASRPSGGPPREQYFGPGTRLTVT.

In this sample, this clone turned up once. The J gene is TRBJ2-1, the V gene TRBV4-1, with TRBD2 identical over 13 bases. With V trimmed by 4 bases and J by 0 bases, 3 bases remained unmatched. Germline CDR1 is MGHRA and CDR2 is YSYEKL. The CDR3 totals 17 residues. This CDR3 is CASSRTSGSFSYNEQFF. The CDR3 nucleotides read TGCGCCAGCAGCCGGACTAGCGGGAGCTTCTCCTACAATGAGCAGTTCTTC.

The chain recombines TRBV6-1 with TRBJ1-2; no definite D call. Germline CDR1 MNHNS, CDR2 SASEGT. The ends were cut back, 1 base at V and 4 bases at J, with 7 bases in the middle. The CDR3 sequence is 13 residues long. This chain's CDR3 is CASSEGHPYGYTF. CDR3 in DNA: TGTGCCAGCAGTGAAGGACACCCCTATGGCTACACCTTC.

V usage is TRBV19 and J usage is TRBJ2-1, with 7 bases identical to TRBD1. Trimming cost V 8 bases and J 4 bases; bases outside gene matches: 11. CDR1 is LNHDA, CDR2 SQIVND, per germline (reference sequence). CDR3 size: 15 residues. CDR3 sequence: CASVDRARGYNEQFF. The CDR3 bases are TGTGCCAGTGTTGACAGGGCCAGGGGTTACAATGAGCAGTTCTTC.

This clone is judged medium-sized. The J gene is TRBJ1-1, the V gene TRBV10-1; the D gene is possibly TRBD1 (6 bases). The CDR3 loop spans 12 amino acids. V was shortened by 11 bases and J by 3 bases, with 13 bases between the two germline ends. The germline gives CDR1 WNHNN, CDR2 SYGVQD (reference sequence). The CDR3 DNA is TGCGCCCGCGGGGGCTGGGACACTGAAGCTTTCTTT. It translates to CARGGWDTEAFF.

The chain carries TRBV11-2 and TRBJ2-7; D is perhaps TRBD1 (6 bases). The CDR3 is made up of 15 amino acids. Germline V gene sequence: CDR1 SGHAT, CDR2 FQNNGV. V lost 5 bases and J 1 base, leaving 15 bases between the germline ends. CDR3 region: CASSAYIGQSYEQYF. The CDR3 DNA reads as TGTGCCAGCAGCGCATACATTGGACAGTCCTACGAGCAGTACTTC. Full variable domain (outside the CDR3, taken from reference TRBV11-2 and TRBJ2-7): EAGVAQSPRYKIIEKRQSVAFWCNPISGHATLYWYQQILGQGPKLLIQFQNNGVVDDSQLPKDRFSAERLKGVDSTLKIQPAKLEDSAVYLCASSAYIGQSYEQYFGPGTRLTVT.

The chain employs TRBV9 and TRBJ1-5, with D possibly matching TRBD1 (6 bases). This CDR3 spans 17 amino acids. Germline loops: CDR1 SGDLS, CDR2 YYNGEE. The ends were cut back, 4 bases at V and 6 bases at J, with 23 bases in the middle. CDR3 sequence: CASSLGGGGSVGQPQHF. As DNA, the CDR3 is TGTGCCAGCAGCCTAGGAGGGGGGGGCTCGGTGGGTCAGCCCCAGCATTTT. Together with reference TRBV9 and TRBJ1-5, the CDR3 gives the full variable domain: DSGVTQTPKHLITATGQRVTLRCSPRSGDLSVYWYQQSLDQGLQFLIQYYNGEERAKGNILERFSAQQFPDLHSELNLSSLELGDSALYFCASSLGGGGSVGQPQHFGDGTRLSIL.

The rearrangement joins TRBV9 to TRBJ2-2; a weak D match, TRBD2 (6 bases). Between the trimmed V and J ends, which lost 1 base and 3 bases, there was a span of 16 bases. The germline V gene has CDR1 SGDLS and CDR2 YYNGEE. The CDR3 totals 17 residues. In nucleotides, the CDR3 is TGTGCCAGCAGCGTAACTCCCCCGGGACTCGACACCGGGGAGCTGTTTTTT. This translates into CASSVTPPGLDTGELFF.

This clone has a handful of counts. The J gene is TRBJ1-6, the V gene TRBV5-5, with D maybe TRBD1 (5 bases). Trimming removed 1 base from V and 6 bases from J, with 8 bases in between. The CDR3 has 14 amino acids. Per germline, CDR1 SGHKS and CDR2 YYEKEE (reference sequence). The CDR3 sequence: CASSLTQGNSPLHF. In nucleotides, the CDR3 is TGTGCCAGCAGCTTGACGCAGGGTAATTCACCCCTCCACTTT.

The genes are TRBV11-3 and TRBJ1-1, with D unresolved. CDR1 is SGHNT and CDR2 is YENEEA in the germline V gene. The V and J ends lost 3 bases and 1 base respectively, with 9 bases between them. This CDR3 comprises 14 residues. The CDR3 is CASSLSGENTEAFF. CDR3 in DNA: TGTGCCAGCAGCTTGAGCGGGGAGAACACTGAAGCTTTCTTT.